The 18 T cell receptor beta chains listed next were all sequenced from one sample in a study of T cells in Graves' hyperthyroidism and ophthalmopathy. The CDR3 regions of TCR beta were amplified from RNA transcripts. HTBI primers drove first-round RT-PCR of the TCR CDR3. TCRdb ran MiXCR on the multiplex PCR reads and lists one entry per CDR3 protein. The sample yields over 700,000 distinct CDR3 sequences, around a third seen once. The sequenced sample consisted of blood. Source of these receptors: a woman aged 40 to 49 with Graves' hyperthyroidism.

The chain is built from TRBV19 and TRBJ1-1, with D hard to call. Per germline, CDR1 LNHDA and CDR2 SQIVND (reference sequence). V was cut by 7 bases and J by 1 base, with 16 bases left in between. There are 15 residues in the CDR3. In nucleotides, the CDR3 is TGTGCCAGTATTACACCCGGACGGAGGAACACTGAAGCTTTCTTT. As protein: CASITPGRRNTEAFF.

This chain joins TRBV7-9 and TRBJ2-6, with 8 bases aligning to TRBD2. Germline-derived CDR1 and CDR2 are SEHNR and FQNEAQ (reference sequence). The CDR3 length is 16 residues. The trim removed 5 bases at V and 0 bases at J, leaving 3 bases unmatched. The CDR3 is CASSRGGGSGANVLTF. CDR3 coding DNA: TGTGCCAGCAGCCGGGGGGGGGGCTCTGGGGCCAACGTCCTGACTTTC.

The V gene is TRBV28, the J gene TRBJ1-1; unclear D gene. Germline V gene data show CDR1 as MDHEN and CDR2 as SYDVKM. V lost 10 bases, J lost 0 bases, and 6 bases lay in between. The CDR3 spans 11 residues. CDR3 residues: CATLLNTEAFF. DNA of the CDR3: TGTGCCACCTTGTTGAACACTGAAGCTTTCTTT.

The genes are TRBV20-1 and TRBJ2-2; weak D call: TRBD1 (7 bases). The germline gives CDR1 DFQATT, CDR2 SNEGSKA (reference sequence). The CDR3 runs to 14 residues. The germline V and J ends were trimmed by 4 bases and 1 base, with 10 bases remaining between them. The CDR3 is CSANQGGNTGELFF. The CDR3 nucleotides read TGCAGTGCTAACCAGGGGGGGAACACCGGGGAGCTGTTTTTT.

A note on this clonotype: This could be a read error, since a much larger clone is one nucleotide away. The conserved final phenylalanine or tryptophan is absent from the CDR3, which likely points to a read error. The genes are TRBV7-2 and TRBJ1-5; tentatively, D is TRBD1 (5 bases). The length of the CDR3 is 17 residues. CDR1 is SGHTA, CDR2 FQGNSA, per germline. Trimming took off 1 base at V and 1 base at J, with 14 bases between the two ends. The CDR3 DNA is TGTGCCAGCAGCTTAGTTTGGGGGGAGGAGAGCAATCAGCCCCAGCATCTT. It specifies CASSLVWGEESNQPQHL.

The chain uses TRBV27 and TRBJ1-1, with D unclear. Germline V gene data show CDR1 as MNHEY and CDR2 as SMNVEV (reference sequence). V lost 5 bases and J 0 bases, leaving 10 bases between the germline ends. The CDR3 is made up of 14 amino acids. The CDR3 DNA follows: TGTGCCAGCAGTAGGCGGACGTTGAACACTGAAGCTTTCTTT. Its translation is CASSRRTLNTEAFF.

This chain connects TRBV12-3 or TRBV12-4 to TRBJ2-5; D is possibly TRBD1 (6 bases). There are 14 residues in the CDR3. V was pared by 5 bases and J by 9 bases, with 19 bases between. The CDR3 sequence is CASSPQGWVRAQYF. The CDR3 DNA reads as TGTGCCAGCAGTCCCCAGGGGTGGGTCCGGGCCCAGTACTTC.

The J gene is TRBJ2-2, the V gene TRBV7-2, with 12 bases matching TRBD1. CDR3 length: 15 residues. V was clipped by 4 bases and J by 8 bases; unmatched bases: 5. CDR1 is SGHTA and CDR2 is FQGNSA in the germline V gene. The CDR3 DNA reads as TGTGCCAGCAGCTACCGGGGACAGGGGGCAGGGGAGCTGTTTTTT. Protein product: CASSYRGQGAGELFF.

The sample holds a few counts of this clonotype. V is TRBV14 and J is TRBJ1-1; tentative D call: TRBD1 (6 bases). CDR3 size: 14 residues. The V and J ends lost 1 base and 6 bases respectively, with 12 bases between them. Germline values: CDR1 SGHDN, CDR2 FVKESK. The CDR3 loop is CASSQVRGTPEAFF. The CDR3 DNA reads as TGTGCCAGCAGCCAAGTGAGGGGGACCCCTGAAGCTTTCTTT.

The V gene is TRBV11-2, the J gene TRBJ2-7, with D possibly matching TRBD2 (6 bases). CDR1 SGHAT and CDR2 FQNNGV come from the germline V gene. The CDR3 consists of 17 residues. Deletions cut 3 bases from V and 2 bases from J, with 20 bases between. CDR3 loop: CASSFPVGGEAPYEQYF. CDR3 DNA sequence: TGTGCCAGCAGCTTCCCGGTTGGCGGGGAGGCCCCCTACGAGCAGTACTTC.

The J gene is TRBJ2-5, the V gene TRBV20-1; 10 bases agree with TRBD2. Germline V gene lookup returns CDR1 DFQATT and CDR2 SNEGSKA (reference sequence). V gave up 4 bases and J gave up 5 bases; unmatched junction bases: 10. This CDR3 spans 15 amino acids. CDR3: CSAMGLAGEDETQYF. The CDR3 region has the DNA TGCAGTGCTATGGGGCTAGCGGGAGAAGATGAGACCCAGTACTTC.

The table lists this clonotype with many counts. The chain carries TRBV29-1 and TRBJ1-4, with D maybe TRBD1 (5 bases). CDR1 is SQVTM, CDR2 ANQGSEA, per germline. The CDR3 loop spans 15 amino acids. The ends were cut back, 0 bases at V and 5 bases at J, with 13 bases in the middle. CDR3 DNA sequence: TGCAGCGTTGAAGATGCGAGACAGCCGAATGAAAAACTGTTTTTT. It yields the protein CSVEDARQPNEKLFF.

This clonotype was counted many times. V gene TRBV20-1 combines with J gene TRBJ1-4, with TRBD1 matching over 7 bases. The germline CDR1 and CDR2 sequences are DFQATT and SNEGSKA (reference sequence). Trimming removed 6 bases from V and 3 bases from J; junction bases left unmatched: 7. The CDR3 length is 14 residues. This CDR3 reads CSASSGQPNEKLFF. In DNA, the CDR3 is TGCAGTGCGAGCTCGGGACAGCCTAATGAAAAACTGTTTTTT.

In this sample, this clonotype turned up many times. The chain is built from TRBV28 and TRBJ2-5; 10 bases agree with TRBD2. Germline CDR1 reads MDHEN; CDR2 reads SYDVKM. The V gene end was trimmed by 3 bases and the J gene end by 5 bases; junction bases not matched to a gene: 12. This CDR3 comprises 17 residues. The CDR3 spells CASSFVLLAGEAETQYF. The CDR3 nucleotides read TGTGCCAGCAGTTTCGTTCTTCTAGCGGGAGAGGCTGAGACCCAGTACTTC.

This clonotype showed up many times. This chain uses TRBV6-5 with TRBJ1-4, with TRBD1 identical over 7 bases. Germline-derived CDR1 and CDR2 are MNHEY and SVGAGI. V was pared by 5 bases and J by 7 bases, with 10 bases of the junction left unmatched. The CDR3 is 15 amino acids. This chain's CDR3 is CASSPSRQGVEKLFF. The DNA for the CDR3 is TGTGCCAGCAGTCCGAGTAGGCAGGGGGTTGAAAAACTGTTTTTT.

Concerning this clonotype: This may come from a read error, since a much larger clone is one base off. The chain uses TRBV20-1 and TRBJ2-5; D could derive from TRBD1 or TRBD2 (5 bases each). Germline loops: CDR1 DFQATT, CDR2 SNEGSKA (reference sequence). The CDR3 runs 13 residues. CDR3 residues: CSARVDQHGTQHF. CDR3 coding DNA: TGCAGTGCTAGAGTGGACCAACATGGGACCCAGCACTTC.

This chain's CDR3 is CASSPTGTTSGDKGRTF. CDR3 coding DNA: TGTGCCAGCAGCCCTACAGGGACCACCTCTGGAGACAAAGGTCGCACCTTC. The chain employs TRBV7-9 and TRBJ1-2; D may be TRBD1 (6 bases). The V gene lost 5 bases and the J gene lost 13 bases, with 32 bases spanning the gap. There are 17 residues in the CDR3. Germline values: CDR1 SEHNR, CDR2 FQNEAQ (reference sequence).

This clonotype was observed a few times. The rearrangement joins TRBV9 to TRBJ2-7, with TRBD2 identical over 13 bases. This CDR3 is 15 amino acids long. V was pared by 0 bases and J by 7 bases, with 4 bases of the junction left unmatched. Per germline, CDR1 SGDLS and CDR2 YYNGEE. DNA of the CDR3: TGTGCCAGCAGCGTAGGGGGACTAGCGGGACTTGAGCAGTACTTC. This gives the protein CASSVGGLAGLEQYF.